This entry lists 19 T cell receptor beta chains sequenced from one sample in a study of cytomegalovirus exposure and HLA in healthy donors. The data were produced by immunoSEQ multiplex PCR, yet TCRdb's version contains in-frame clones alone and is incomplete. The sample shows fewer than 250,000 clones, about 83% of them seen only once. Sequenced sample: PBMCs. These receptors came from a man between 18 and 35 years old in good health and CMV-seronegative.

The chain employs TRBV4-1 and TRBJ2-5, with D perhaps matching TRBD2 (5 bases). Trimming took 4 bases from V and 1 from J, leaving 13 bases between them. Per the germline V gene, CDR1 is MGHRA and CDR2 is YSYEKL. The length of the CDR3 is 15 residues. This CDR3 reads CASSRVEGAQETQYF. The CDR3 nucleotides read TGCGCCAGCAGCCGGGTTGAGGGAGCCCAAGAGACCCAGTACTTC.

The chain uses TRBV6-4 and TRBJ1-4; 8 nucleotides match TRBD1. V dropped 5 bases and J dropped 3; count of bases not matched to a gene: 5. Germline CDR1 and CDR2: MRHNA and SNTAGT. This CDR3 has 15 amino acids. CDR3 nucleotides: TGTGCCAGCAGTCGACAGGGGCACCCTAATGAAAAACTGTTTTTT. As protein: CASSRQGHPNEKLFF.

The chain uses TRBV6-5 and TRBJ1-1; D possibly corresponds to TRBD1 (6 bases). The germline V gene encodes CDR1 MNHEY and CDR2 SVGAGI. Trimming pared 0 bases from V and 4 bases from J, leaving 12 bases between. This CDR3 is 15 amino acids long. CDR3 sequence (DNA): TGTGCCAGCAGTTACTCCCCAGGGGTTAGCACTGAAGCTTTCTTT. Protein: CASSYSPGVSTEAFF.

V is TRBV5-6 and J is TRBJ1-4; 7 bases line up with TRBD1. Germline V gene lookup returns CDR1 SGHDT and CDR2 YYEEEE. The CDR3 covers 12 residues. With V trimmed by 5 bases and J by 7 bases, 2 bases remained unmatched. CDR3 nucleotide sequence: TGTGCCAGCAGAGGGGACAGTGAAAAACTGTTTTTT. Translated: CASRGDSEKLFF. Full variable domain (missing parts from reference TRBV5-6 and TRBJ1-4): DAGVTQSPTHLIKTRGQQVTLRCSPKSGHDTVSWYQQALGQGPQFIFQYYEEEERQRGNFPDRFSGHQFPNYSSELNVNALLLGDSALYLCASRGDSEKLFFGSGTQLSVL.

The genes are TRBV7-9 and TRBJ1-4; D is ambiguous. Germline values: CDR1 SEHNR, CDR2 FQNEAQ (reference sequence). Trimming removed 4 bases from V and 3 bases from J, with 9 bases in between. The length of the CDR3 is 14 residues. The CDR3 region has the DNA TGTGCCAGCAGCTCAAGAACGGCTAATGAAAAACTGTTTTTT. Translation gives CASSSRTANEKLFF.

This chain links TRBV6-6 with TRBJ1-5; D remains ambiguous. This CDR3 has 13 amino acids. Trimming took off 10 bases at V and 1 base at J, with 11 bases between the two ends. Germline CDR1 and CDR2: MNHNY and SVGAGI (reference sequence). CDR3: CATRPVSNQPQHF. CDR3 nucleotide sequence: TGTGCCACGAGGCCGGTGAGCAATCAGCCCCAGCATTTT.

This sequence joins TRBV4-3 and TRBJ2-2, with TRBD2 as a possible D gene (5 bases). Germline V gives CDR1 LGHNA, CDR2 YSLEER. V lost 0 bases, J lost 1 base, and 12 bases lay in between. There are 17 residues in the CDR3. The CDR3 spells CASSQDPPSLNTGELFF. In DNA form, the CDR3 reads TGCGCCAGCAGCCAAGATCCCCCTAGCTTGAACACCGGGGAGCTGTTTTTT.

This clone occurred once. V and J are TRBV4-1 and TRBJ2-1; D perhaps matches TRBD1 (6 bases). Trimming pared 2 bases from V and 4 bases from J, leaving 18 bases between. CDR3 length: 17 amino acids. Germline V gives CDR1 MGHRA, CDR2 YSYEKL. Written as DNA, the CDR3 is TGCGCCAGCAGCCAACCGGGACAAAGGCTGAAATACAATGAGCAGTTCTTC. Protein sequence: CASSQPGQRLKYNEQFF.

This chain links TRBV19 with TRBJ2-7; D not certain. CDR1 is LNHDA and CDR2 is SQIVND in the germline V gene (reference sequence). V dropped 3 bases and J dropped 3 bases, with 9 bases sitting between them. The CDR3 runs to 13 residues. This CDR3 reads CASSIWPGYEQYF. CDR3 coding DNA: TGTGCCAGTAGTATTTGGCCGGGCTACGAGCAGTACTTC.

The J gene is TRBJ1-4, the V gene TRBV4-1; TRBD1 aligns across 7 bases. Germline CDR1 is MGHRA and CDR2 is YSYEKL. V lost 0 bases, J lost 2 bases, and 9 bases stayed unmatched. There are 18 residues in the CDR3. CDR3 in amino acids: CASSQEAGQPSTNEKLFF. CDR3 in DNA: TGCGCCAGCAGCCAAGAGGCGGGACAGCCGTCTACTAATGAAAAACTGTTTTTT.

The chain links TRBV5-4 to TRBJ2-6; weak D call: TRBD2 (6 bases). Trimming pared 4 bases from V and 0 bases from J, leaving 14 bases between. The germline CDR1 and CDR2 sequences are SGHNT and YYREEE (reference sequence). The CDR3 consists of 17 residues. CDR3 coding DNA: TGTGCCAGCAGCGGCGGGACGTCAAGCTCTGGGGCCAACGTCCTGACTTTC. It yields the protein CASSGGTSSSGANVLTF.

The chain recombines TRBV7-2 with TRBJ2-3; a possible D gene is TRBD1 (5 bases). Germline CDR1 SGHTA, CDR2 FQGNSA. V lost 1 base and J 4 bases, leaving 15 bases between the germline ends. The CDR3 is 16 residues long. CDR3 bases: TGTGCCAGCAGCTTAGTAAGGATAGGGGTTTCAGATACGCAGTATTTT. This gives the protein CASSLVRIGVSDTQYF.

The chain uses TRBV4-3 and TRBJ2-7; 9 bases are shared with TRBD2. Trimming cost V 4 bases and J 4 bases; bases outside gene matches: 8. Germline assignment: CDR1 LGHNA and CDR2 YSLEER. The CDR3 has 15 residues. CDR3 bases: TGCGCCAGCAGCCCGGTGGCGGGGGGGTATTACGAGCAGTACTTC. This gives the protein CASSPVAGGYYEQYF.

CDR3 DNA sequence: TGTGCCAGTAGTATAACAGGGAATGTTGCCTATGGCTACACCTTC. Translation gives CASSITGNVAYGYTF. The rearrangement links TRBV19 to TRBJ1-2; tentatively, D is TRBD1 (6 bases). The CDR3 sequence is 15 residues long. CDR1 and CDR2 (germline): LNHDA, SQIVND (reference sequence). V shed 2 bases and J shed 4 bases, with 14 bases lying between them.

This chain uses TRBV20-1 with TRBJ2-1; 7 positions match TRBD1. Trimming took 6 bases from V and 7 from J; bases not matched to a gene: 3. The germline V gene has CDR1 DFQATT and CDR2 SNEGSKA (reference sequence). The CDR3 spans 11 residues. The CDR3, as DNA: TGCAGTGCAACACAGGGGAATGAGCAGTTCTTC. Its protein product is CSATQGNEQFF.

The chain is built from TRBV7-3 and TRBJ2-1; 11 positions match TRBD2. Germline V lookup: CDR1 SGHTA, CDR2 FQGTGA. This CDR3 region has 16 residues. J was trimmed by 4 bases and V by 5 bases; bases with no gene match: 7. The CDR3 spells CASSPISGRGYNEQFF. The DNA of the CDR3 is TGTGCCAGCAGCCCCATTAGCGGGAGGGGGTACAATGAGCAGTTCTTC.

This clone has just one count. Other nucleotide sequences in the sample specify the same CDR3. V is TRBV10-1 and J is TRBJ1-1; maybe TRBD1 (6 bases). V was cut by 2 bases and J by 5 bases, with 9 bases left in between. Germline lookup yields CDR1 WNHNN and CDR2 SYGVQD (reference sequence). The CDR3 covers 13 residues. This chain's CDR3 is CASSEQQGTEAFF. The CDR3 DNA follows: TGCGCCAGCAGTGAGCAACAGGGAACTGAAGCTTTCTTT.

The DNA of the CDR3 is TGCGCCAGCAGCCAACCACTACGAGGGACTGGAAACACCATATATTTT. It specifies CASSQPLRGTGNTIYF. This chain links TRBV4-1 with TRBJ1-3; the D is unclear. The CDR3 totals 16 residues. Trimming pared 2 bases from V and 2 bases from J, leaving 13 bases between. The V gene's germline CDR1 is MGHRA and CDR2 YSYEKL.

CDR3 coding DNA: TGCAGCGTTGGAGGGAGATCTAATGAAAAACTGTTTTTT. It is translated as CSVGGRSNEKLFF. The chain recombines TRBV29-1 with TRBJ1-4; D is undetermined. V was clipped by 4 bases and J by 3 bases, with 9 bases between them. CDR1 is SQVTM and CDR2 is ANQGSEA in the germline V gene. The CDR3 is 13 residues long. Looking up the rest from reference TRBV29-1 and TRBJ1-4 gives the full variable domain: SAVISQKPSRDICQRGTSLTIQCQVDSQVTMMFWYRQQPGQSLTLIATANQGSEATYESGFVIDKFPISRPNLTFSTLTVSNMSPEDSSIYLCSVGGRSNEKLFFGSGTQLSVL.